The source of this T cell receptor (beta chain) is a study of CXCR3-negative and CXCR3-positive naive CD8 T cells. Germline values: CDR1 DFQATT, CDR2 SNEGSKA (reference sequence). The CDR3 covers 13 residues. Investigators sorted each CD8+ T cell subset in triplicate, taking some 300,000 cells each time. Cells classed as naive CD8+ T cells were CD45RO-CCR7+CD27+CD95-. Study observations and caveats: Both naive subsets, CXCR3-negative and CXCR3-positive, displayed similar TRBV-TRBJ usage, unlike memory cells. Naive cells that were CXCR3-positive had more hydrophobic TRB CDR3s (compared with CXCR3-negative naive cells).

About this clonotype: The antigen is not known.

5' RACE with UMI labels generated the TRB cDNA libraries. From the 5' RACE reads, TCRdb lists one entry per CDR3 protein and no DNA. The table for this sample gives roughly 60,000 distinct CDR3 sequences. J is TRBJ2-7 and V is TRBV20-1; TCRdb indicates TRBD1, and absent DNA this call remains unverified. The sequence derives from a human donor in good health. Some clones in this sample may be carry-over from other donors' samples. Sequenced sample: naive CXCR3+ CD8+ T cells from blood. As to subset: CD45RO-CCR7+CD27+CD95- naive CD8+ T cells expressing CXCR3 (TNR3+). Here the CDR3 reads CSAREQASYEQYF.